These 5 T cell receptor beta chains were all obtained from the same sample, sequenced in a study of early T cells in non-severe SARS-CoV-2 infection. One entry per CDR3 protein, called by TCRdb with MiXCR from the 5' RACE reads. The repertoire holds approximately 64,000 distinct CDR3 sequences, with around 20% as singletons. The sample here was whole blood, taken at baseline. The receptors shown here come from an adult who was a healthcare worker with PCR-confirmed SARS-CoV-2 infection or an uninfected control (not recorded which).

This clonotype turned up a few times. The V gene is TRBV7-6, the J gene TRBJ2-7, with D tentatively TRBD1 (6 bases). The V gene's germline CDR1 is SGHVS and CDR2 FNYEAQ. V shed 2 bases and J shed 2 bases, with 13 bases lying between them. The CDR3 has 15 residues. CDR3 DNA sequence: TGTGCCAGCAGCTTACAAGACAGGAAGACCTACGAGCAGTACTTC. It specifies CASSLQDRKTYEQYF.

The V gene is TRBV14, the J gene TRBJ1-2; the D gene is possibly TRBD1 (5 bases). Looked up from germline, CDR1 is SGHDN and CDR2 is FVKESK. Trimming took 1 base from V and 3 from J, leaving 12 bases between them. CDR3 length equals 15 residues. The CDR3 sequence is CASSQAPGQDYGYTF. In DNA form, the CDR3 reads TGTGCCAGCAGCCAAGCGCCGGGGCAGGACTATGGCTACACCTTC.

The chain joins TRBV24-1 to TRBJ2-1, with D possibly matching TRBD2 (6 bases). CDR1 is KGHDR, CDR2 SFDVKD, per germline. The CDR3 contains 13 residues. V was cut by 1 base and J by 8 bases, with 8 bases left in between. The CDR3 loop is CATSDLPGDEQFF. The CDR3 DNA is TGTGCCACCAGTGATTTACCGGGAGATGAGCAGTTCTTC.

This clonotype was recorded a few times. V gene TRBV6-5 combines with J gene TRBJ2-5, with TRBD1 matching 11 bases. The CDR3 is 15 residues long. V gave up 11 bases and J gave up 2 bases; unmatched junction bases: 10. Germline V gives CDR1 MNHEY, CDR2 SVGAGI. The CDR3, as DNA: TGTGCCGCCTCCGGGACAGGGGGTTTACAAGAGACCCAGTACTTC. It specifies CAASGTGGLQETQYF.

The J gene is TRBJ2-7, the V gene TRBV19; D may be TRBD2 (5 bases). The length of the CDR3 is 16 residues. The germline V gene has CDR1 LNHDA and CDR2 SQIVND (reference sequence). The V end was cut by 1 base, the J end by 10 bases, with 23 bases between. DNA of the CDR3: TGTGCCAGTAGTATAGGTTCGGGTGGCTCTACGAGGGCACAGTACTTC. This sequence encodes CASSIGSGGSTRAQYF.